The T cell receptor beta chain under discussion was sequenced for a study of T cells in Graves' hyperthyroidism and ophthalmopathy. Background on the study: Blood from the periphery was taken at initial diagnosis, before any treatment.

This CDR3 comprises 15 residues. Germline-derived CDR1 and CDR2 are SGHRS and YFSETQ. V was clipped by 0 bases and J by 2 bases, with 9 bases between them. Researchers took RNA transcripts and amplified the TCR beta CDR3 regions from them. In the first-round RT-PCR of the TCR CDR3, the HTBI primer set was used. TCRdb ran MiXCR on the multiplex PCR reads and lists one entry per CDR3 protein. The sample holds 500,000 to 750,000 distinct CDR3 sequences, over 12% seen once. Notes on the study in general: Model-based prediction identified ophthalmopathy a median around seven months prior to its onset. Most clonotypes that expanded in the thyroid above 0.001 also showed up in blood.

Diagnosis rested on symptoms, serum thyroxine and TRAb, thyroid ultrasound, and orbital computed tomography. This clonotype appeared many times. Its target is unknown. The clonotype comes from a woman younger than 30 with Graves' ophthalmopathy. Sequencing input: blood. This sequence joins TRBV5-1 and TRBJ1-3, with D hard to call. The DNA for the CDR3 is TGCGCCAGCAGCTTGGGGGGAGCAACTGGAAACACCATATATTTT. Translation gives CASSLGGATGNTIYF.